A single sample is the source of the 14 T cell receptor beta chains below, sequenced in a study of blood T cell repertoires in COVID-19. Libraries were prepared by immunoSEQ multiplex PCR; TCRdb keeps only in-frame clonotypes and omits some of them. The profile shows under 60,000 clones, roughly 90% of them singletons. The source material was peripheral blood. The receptor source for this set is a human donor in a cohort sampled during active COVID-19.

The rearrangement joins TRBV6-4 to TRBJ2-1; the match to TRBD2 covers 8 bases. Germline assignment: CDR1 MRHNA and CDR2 SNTAGT. The CDR3 contains 15 residues. The J segment lost 0 bases and the V segment lost 2 bases, leaving 0 bases of the junction unmatched. The CDR3, as DNA: TGTGCCAGCAGTGACGGGACTAGCTCCTACAATGAGCAGTTCTTC. Translation: CASSDGTSSYNEQFF.

J is TRBJ2-7 and V is TRBV10-3, with D tentatively TRBD2 (6 bases). Germline V gene data show CDR1 as ENHRY and CDR2 as SYGVKD. The V gene lost 0 bases and the J gene lost 4 bases, with 13 bases spanning the gap. The CDR3 totals 15 residues. CDR3 loop: CAISESGLGGYEQYV. The CDR3 DNA reads as TGTGCCATCAGTGAGTCTGGCTTGGGGGGATACGAGCAGTACGTC.

CDR3 bases: TGTGCCAGCAGTCTCCGGGACAGCTATGGCTACACCTTC. It codes for CASSLRDSYGYTF. This sequence joins TRBV6-5 and TRBJ1-2, with 7 bases fitting TRBD1. This CDR3 comprises 13 residues. From germline, CDR1 is MNHEY and CDR2 SVGAGI. V lost 5 bases, J lost 4 bases, and 4 bases stayed unmatched.

The chain has TRBV27 and TRBJ2-7; 11 nucleotides match TRBD2. V was clipped by 6 bases and J by 2 bases; unmatched bases: 9. The CDR3 runs 16 residues. CDR1 and CDR2 (germline): MNHEY, SMNVEV (reference sequence). The CDR3 DNA follows: TGTGCCAGCAGGACTAGCGGGACCCTGGGAACCTACGAGCAGTACTTC. Its translation: CASRTSGTLGTYEQYF.

J is TRBJ2-6 and V is TRBV13; 10 nucleotides agree with TRBD1. The CDR3 spans 17 residues. V dropped 6 bases and J dropped 2; count of bases not matched to a gene: 7. Germline V CDR1 and CDR2: PRHDT, FYEKMQ (reference sequence). The CDR3 here is CASSLGQGFAGANVLTF. DNA for the CDR3: TGTGCCAGCAGTTTGGGACAGGGGTTCGCTGGGGCCAACGTCCTGACTTTC.

This rearrangement joins TRBV5-4 to TRBJ1-4; TRBD1 agrees at 7 bases. V lost 4 bases to trimming and J lost 7 bases; unmatched junction nucleotides: 10. Per germline, CDR1 SGHNT and CDR2 YYREEE (reference sequence). There are 15 residues in the CDR3. The CDR3 sequence is CASSEQQGNGEKLFF. The CDR3 nucleotides are TGTGCCAGCAGCGAGCAACAGGGGAATGGTGAAAAACTGTTTTTT.

This chain connects TRBV18 to TRBJ1-6; D is possibly TRBD1 (6 bases). CDR1 KGHSH and CDR2 LQKENI come from the germline V gene. V lost 2 bases and J 0 bases, leaving 17 bases between the germline ends. CDR3 size: 19 residues. As DNA, the CDR3 is TGTGCCAGCTCACCATTCCACAGGCAGGGGAACTCCTATAATTCACCCCTCCACTTT. Translating it yields CASSPFHRQGNSYNSPLHF.

The chain carries TRBV6-5 and TRBJ1-3; 7 bases are a match to TRBD1. V was clipped by 5 bases and J by 6 bases; unmatched bases: 7. This CDR3 is built from 14 residues. Germline V gene data show CDR1 as MNHEY and CDR2 as SVGAGI. The CDR3 DNA reads as TGTGCCAGCAGTCCGAGACAGGGATCAAACACCATATATTTT. Protein product: CASSPRQGSNTIYF.

This sequence joins TRBV5-6 and TRBJ2-1; 13 nucleotides align to TRBD2. CDR3 length: 17 residues. Trimming cost V 4 bases and J 7 bases; bases outside gene matches: 11. In germline, CDR1 is SGHDT, CDR2 YYEEEE. DNA of the CDR3: TGTGCCAGCAGCCCGGACGTGGGACTAGCGGGAAGGAATGAGCAGTTCTTC. It is translated as CASSPDVGLAGRNEQFF.

The chain has TRBV7-2 and TRBJ1-1; 7 bases map to TRBD1. This CDR3 has 15 residues. Germline CDR1 is SGHTA and CDR2 is FQGNSA. After removal of 6 bases from V and 5 bases from J, the junction contained 12 bases not matched to a gene. The CDR3 protein is CASRRKTGKGTEAFF. The CDR3, as DNA: TGTGCCAGCAGAAGAAAGACAGGGAAGGGAACTGAAGCTTTCTTT.

This chain joins TRBV7-9 and TRBJ2-7, with 7 bases matching TRBD1. Germline V gene data show CDR1 as SEHNR and CDR2 as FQNEAQ (reference sequence). This CDR3 comprises 13 residues. In nucleotides, the CDR3 is TGTGCCAGCAGCGTCCGGGACAGTGGCTTTCAGGACGTC. It specifies CASSVRDSGFQDV.

The chain has TRBV7-2 and TRBJ1-2; D unresolved. The CDR3 is made up of 12 amino acids. CDR1 is SGHTA, CDR2 FQGNSA, per germline. V lost 5 bases, J lost 8 bases, and 12 bases lay in between. Here the CDR3 reads CASSRRESGYTF. The DNA of the CDR3 is TGTGCCAGCAGCCGCCGGGAGTCCGGCTACACCTTC.

This chain links TRBV5-1 with TRBJ1-2, with 8 bases matching TRBD1. Germline V CDR1 and CDR2: SGHRS, YFSETQ. This CDR3 contains 15 residues. Trimming at V came to 4 bases and at J to 0 bases, leaving 5 bases not matched to a gene. The CDR3 DNA follows: TGCGCCAGCAGCCCTGGGACAGGCGCTAACTATGGCTACACCTTC. Protein sequence: CASSPGTGANYGYTF.

The gene calls are TRBV7-8 and TRBJ1-1; TRBD1 is a possible D gene (6 bases). CDR3 length equals 14 residues. Trimming shortened V by 5 bases and J by 3 bases, and 13 bases separated the two germline ends. From germline, CDR1 is SGHVS and CDR2 FQNEAQ. Here the CDR3 DNA reads TGTGCCAGCAGCCCGATACCAGGGGACACTGAAGCTTTCTTT. This translates into CASSPIPGDTEAFF. Combining the CDR3 with reference TRBV7-8 and TRBJ1-1 gives the whole variable domain GAGVSQSPRYKVAKRGQDVALRCDPISGHVSLFWYQQALGQGPEFLTYFQNEAQLDKSGLPSDRFFAERPEGSVSTLKIQRTQQEDSAVYLCASSPIPGDTEAFFGQGTRLTVV.